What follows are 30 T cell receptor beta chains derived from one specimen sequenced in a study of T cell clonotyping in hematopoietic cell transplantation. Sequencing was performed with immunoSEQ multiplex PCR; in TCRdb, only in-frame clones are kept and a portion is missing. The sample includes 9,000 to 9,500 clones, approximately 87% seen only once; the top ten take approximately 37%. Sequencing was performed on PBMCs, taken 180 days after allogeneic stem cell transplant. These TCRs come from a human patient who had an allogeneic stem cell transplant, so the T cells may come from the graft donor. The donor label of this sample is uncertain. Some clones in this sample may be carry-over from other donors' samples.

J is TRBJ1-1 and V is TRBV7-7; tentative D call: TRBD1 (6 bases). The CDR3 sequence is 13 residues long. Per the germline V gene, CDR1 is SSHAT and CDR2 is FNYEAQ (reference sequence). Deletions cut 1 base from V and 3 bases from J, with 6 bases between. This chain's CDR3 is CASSLDRDTEAFF. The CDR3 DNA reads TGTGCCAGCAGCTTAGACAGGGACACTGAAGCTTTCTTT.

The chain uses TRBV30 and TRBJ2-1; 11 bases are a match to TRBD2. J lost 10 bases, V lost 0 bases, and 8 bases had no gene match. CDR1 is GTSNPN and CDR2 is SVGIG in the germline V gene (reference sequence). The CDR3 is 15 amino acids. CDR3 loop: CAWSVLAGAPGEQFF. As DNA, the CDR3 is TGTGCCTGGAGTGTACTAGCGGGGGCGCCCGGGGAGCAGTTCTTC.

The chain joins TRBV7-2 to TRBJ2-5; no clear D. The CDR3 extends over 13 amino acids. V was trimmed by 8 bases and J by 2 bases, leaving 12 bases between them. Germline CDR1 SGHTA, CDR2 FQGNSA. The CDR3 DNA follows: TGTGCCAGCGGGCGAAACAGACAAGAGACCCAGTACTTC. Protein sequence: CASGRNRQETQYF.

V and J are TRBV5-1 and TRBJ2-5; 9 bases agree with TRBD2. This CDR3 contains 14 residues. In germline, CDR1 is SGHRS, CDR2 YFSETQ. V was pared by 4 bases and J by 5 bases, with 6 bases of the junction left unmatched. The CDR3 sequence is CASSPRTSEETQYF. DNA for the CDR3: TGCGCCAGCAGCCCACGGACTAGCGAGGAGACCCAGTACTTC.

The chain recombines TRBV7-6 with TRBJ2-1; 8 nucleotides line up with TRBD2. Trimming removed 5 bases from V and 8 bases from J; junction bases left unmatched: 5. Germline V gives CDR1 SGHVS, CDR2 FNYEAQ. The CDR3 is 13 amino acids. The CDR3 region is CASSRTGGDEQFF. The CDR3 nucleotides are TGTGCCAGCAGCCGGACGGGGGGGGATGAGCAGTTCTTC.

The CDR3: CASSLKGQGAGSPLHF. CDR3 DNA sequence: TGTGCCAGCAGCTTAAAAGGGCAGGGTGCAGGTTCACCCCTCCACTTT. V and J are TRBV7-9 and TRBJ1-6, with D perhaps TRBD1 (5 bases). Trimming shortened V by 2 bases and J by 9 bases, and 17 bases separated the two germline ends. Germline lookup yields CDR1 SEHNR and CDR2 FQNEAQ (reference sequence). The CDR3 has 16 residues.

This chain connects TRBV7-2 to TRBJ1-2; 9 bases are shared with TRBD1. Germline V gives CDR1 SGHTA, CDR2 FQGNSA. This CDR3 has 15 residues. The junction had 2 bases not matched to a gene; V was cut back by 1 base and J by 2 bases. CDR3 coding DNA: TGTGCCAGCAGCTTAGGAGACAGGGGGAACTATGGCTACACCTTC. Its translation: CASSLGDRGNYGYTF.

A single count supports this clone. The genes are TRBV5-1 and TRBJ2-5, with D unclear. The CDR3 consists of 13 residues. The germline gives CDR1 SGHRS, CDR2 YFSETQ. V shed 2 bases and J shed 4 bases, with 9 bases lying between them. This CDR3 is CASSLSRRETQYF. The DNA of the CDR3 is TGCGCCAGCAGCTTAAGCAGAAGAGAGACCCAGTACTTC.

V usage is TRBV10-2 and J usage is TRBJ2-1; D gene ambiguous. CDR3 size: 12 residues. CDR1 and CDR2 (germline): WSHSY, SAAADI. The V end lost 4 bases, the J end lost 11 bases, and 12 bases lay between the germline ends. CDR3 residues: CASSAASEKQFF. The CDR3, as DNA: TGCGCCAGCAGTGCGGCCAGCGAAAAGCAGTTCTTC.

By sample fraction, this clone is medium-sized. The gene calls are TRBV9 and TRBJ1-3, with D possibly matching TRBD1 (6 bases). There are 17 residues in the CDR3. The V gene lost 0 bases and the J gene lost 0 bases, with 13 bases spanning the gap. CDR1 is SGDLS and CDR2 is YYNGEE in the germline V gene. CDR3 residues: CASSVVGAANSGNTIYF. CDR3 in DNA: TGTGCCAGCAGCGTAGTGGGGGCCGCCAACTCTGGAAACACCATATATTTT.

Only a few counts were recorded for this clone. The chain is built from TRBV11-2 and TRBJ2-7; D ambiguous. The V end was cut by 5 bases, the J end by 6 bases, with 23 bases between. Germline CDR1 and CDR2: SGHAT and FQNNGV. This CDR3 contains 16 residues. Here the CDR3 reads CASSPLLAGLQREQYF. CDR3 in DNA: TGTGCCAGCAGCCCCCTTTTGGCCGGGCTACAGCGCGAGCAGTACTTC.

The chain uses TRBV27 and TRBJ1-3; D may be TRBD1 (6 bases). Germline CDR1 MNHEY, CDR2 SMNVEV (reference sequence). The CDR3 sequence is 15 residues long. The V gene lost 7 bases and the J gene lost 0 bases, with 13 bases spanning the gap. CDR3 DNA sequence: TGTGCCAGCATGGCTGACAGGACCTCTGGAAACACCATATATTTT. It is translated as CASMADRTSGNTIYF.

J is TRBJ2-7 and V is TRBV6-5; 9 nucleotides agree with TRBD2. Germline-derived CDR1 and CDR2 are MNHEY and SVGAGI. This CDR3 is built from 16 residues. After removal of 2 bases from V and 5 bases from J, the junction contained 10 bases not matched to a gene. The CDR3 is CASSYRHAAGGHEQYF. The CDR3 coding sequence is TGTGCCAGCAGTTACCGCCACGCAGCGGGGGGACACGAGCAGTACTTC.

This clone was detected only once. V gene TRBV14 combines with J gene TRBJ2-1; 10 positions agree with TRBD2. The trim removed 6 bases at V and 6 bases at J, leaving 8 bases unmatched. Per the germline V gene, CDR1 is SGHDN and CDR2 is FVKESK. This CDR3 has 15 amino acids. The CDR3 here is CASSYLAGVSNEQFF. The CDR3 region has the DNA TGTGCCAGCAGTTACCTAGCGGGGGTCTCCAATGAGCAGTTCTTC.

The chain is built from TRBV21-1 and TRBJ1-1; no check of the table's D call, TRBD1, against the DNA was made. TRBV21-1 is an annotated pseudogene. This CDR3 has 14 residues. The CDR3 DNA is TGTGCCAGCAGCAAAGCGCTTTGGGTGACAGTGGCTTTCTTT. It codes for CASSKALWVTVAFF.

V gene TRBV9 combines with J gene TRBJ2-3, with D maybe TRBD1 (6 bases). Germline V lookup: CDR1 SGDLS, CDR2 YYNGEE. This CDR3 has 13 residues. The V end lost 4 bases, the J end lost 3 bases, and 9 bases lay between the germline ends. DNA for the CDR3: TGTGCCAGCAGCACCCAGGGGACAGATACGCAGTATTTT. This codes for CASSTQGTDTQYF.

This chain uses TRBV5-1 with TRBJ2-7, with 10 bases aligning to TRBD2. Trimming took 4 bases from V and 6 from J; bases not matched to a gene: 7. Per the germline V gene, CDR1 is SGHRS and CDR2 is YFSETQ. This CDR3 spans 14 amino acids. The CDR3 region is CASSRSGGASEQYF. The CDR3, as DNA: TGCGCCAGCAGCAGAAGCGGGGGGGCCTCCGAGCAGTACTTC.

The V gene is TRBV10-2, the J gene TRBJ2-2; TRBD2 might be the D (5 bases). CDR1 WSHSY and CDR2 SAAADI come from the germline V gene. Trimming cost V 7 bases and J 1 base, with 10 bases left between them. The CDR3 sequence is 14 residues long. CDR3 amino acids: CASTHGVNTGELFF. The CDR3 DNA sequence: TGCGCCAGCACCCACGGGGTGAACACCGGGGAGCTGTTTTTT.

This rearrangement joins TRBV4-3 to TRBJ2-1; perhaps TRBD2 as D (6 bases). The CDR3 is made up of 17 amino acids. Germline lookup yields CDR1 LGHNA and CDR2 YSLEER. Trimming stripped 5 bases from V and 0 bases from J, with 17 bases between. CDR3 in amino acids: CASSESGLGGSYNEQFF. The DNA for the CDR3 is TGCGCCAGCAGCGAATCGGGACTTGGCGGCTCCTACAATGAGCAGTTCTTC.

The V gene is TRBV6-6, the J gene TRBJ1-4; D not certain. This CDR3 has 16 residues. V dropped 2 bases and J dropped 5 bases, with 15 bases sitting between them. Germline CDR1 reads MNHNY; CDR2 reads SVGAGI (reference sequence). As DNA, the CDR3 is TGTGCCAGCAGTTACCCCGCGGCAGGCGGGAATGAAAAACTGTTTTTT. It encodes CASSYPAAGGNEKLFF.

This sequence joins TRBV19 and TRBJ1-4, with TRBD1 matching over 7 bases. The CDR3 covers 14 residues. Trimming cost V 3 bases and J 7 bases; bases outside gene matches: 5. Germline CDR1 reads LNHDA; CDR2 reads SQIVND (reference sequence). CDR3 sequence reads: CASSIEGALEKLFF. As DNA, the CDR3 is TGTGCCAGTAGTATCGAGGGGGCGCTTGAAAAACTGTTTTTT.

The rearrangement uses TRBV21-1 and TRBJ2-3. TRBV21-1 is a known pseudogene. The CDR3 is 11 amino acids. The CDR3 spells CASRTADTQYF. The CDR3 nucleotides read TGTGCCAGCAGGACGGCAGATACGCAGTATTTT.

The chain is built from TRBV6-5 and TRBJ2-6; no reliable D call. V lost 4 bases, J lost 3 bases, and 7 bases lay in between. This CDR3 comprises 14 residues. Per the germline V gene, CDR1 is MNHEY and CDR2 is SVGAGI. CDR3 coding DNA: TGTGCCAGCAGTTCTTTCAGTGGGGCCAACGTCCTGACTTTC. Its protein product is CASSSFSGANVLTF.

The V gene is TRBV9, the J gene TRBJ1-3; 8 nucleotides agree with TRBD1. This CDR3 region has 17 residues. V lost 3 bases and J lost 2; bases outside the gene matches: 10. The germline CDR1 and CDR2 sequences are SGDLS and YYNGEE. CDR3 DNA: TGTGCCAGCAGCGCAGGCAGGACAGGGTCAACTGGAAACACCATATATTTT. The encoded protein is CASSAGRTGSTGNTIYF.

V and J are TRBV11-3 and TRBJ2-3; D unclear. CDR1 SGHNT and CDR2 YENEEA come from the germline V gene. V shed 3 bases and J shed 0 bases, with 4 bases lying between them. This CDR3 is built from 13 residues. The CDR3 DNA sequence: TGTGCCAGCAGCTTCGGCAGCACAGATACGCAGTATTTT. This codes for CASSFGSTDTQYF.

The CDR3 spells CASSLLTGGFTF. CDR3 in DNA: TGTGCCAGCAGCTTGTTGACAGGGGGATTCACCTTC. This chain connects TRBV5-4 to TRBJ1-2, with 9 bases identical to TRBD1. Germline V gene data show CDR1 as SGHNT and CDR2 as YYREEE (reference sequence). V trimming: 1 base; J trimming: 13 bases; junction bases outside the gene matches: 5. There are 12 residues in the CDR3.

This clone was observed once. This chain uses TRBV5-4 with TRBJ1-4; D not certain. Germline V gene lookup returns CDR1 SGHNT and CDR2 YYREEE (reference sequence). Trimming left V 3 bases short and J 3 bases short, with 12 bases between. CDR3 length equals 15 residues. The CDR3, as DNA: TGTGCCAGCAGCTCAGCGCCTAACTCTAATGAAAAACTGTTTTTT. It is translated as CASSSAPNSNEKLFF.

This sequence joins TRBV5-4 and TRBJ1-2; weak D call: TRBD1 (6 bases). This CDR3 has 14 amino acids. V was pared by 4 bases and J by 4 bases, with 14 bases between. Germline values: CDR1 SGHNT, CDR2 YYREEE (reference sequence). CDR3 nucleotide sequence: TGTGCCAGCAGCAACACAGGGTCTGGCTATGGCTACACCTTC. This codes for CASSNTGSGYGYTF. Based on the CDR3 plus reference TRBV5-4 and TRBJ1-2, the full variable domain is ETGVTQSPTHLIKTRGQQVTLRCSSQSGHNTVSWYQQALGQGPQFIFQYYREEENGRGNFPPRFSGLQFPNYSSELNVNALELDDSALYLCASSNTGSGYGYTFGSGTRLTVV.

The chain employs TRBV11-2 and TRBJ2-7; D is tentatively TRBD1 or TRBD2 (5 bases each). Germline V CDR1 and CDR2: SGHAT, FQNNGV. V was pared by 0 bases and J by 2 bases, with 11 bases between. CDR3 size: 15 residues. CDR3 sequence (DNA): TGTGCCAGCAGCTTAGATCCACGGGGCACCTACGAGCAGTACTTC. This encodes CASSLDPRGTYEQYF. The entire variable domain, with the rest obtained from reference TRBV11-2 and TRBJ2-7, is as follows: EAGVAQSPRYKIIEKRQSVAFWCNPISGHATLYWYQQILGQGPKLLIQFQNNGVVDDSQLPKDRFSAERLKGVDSTLKIQPAKLEDSAVYLCASSLDPRGTYEQYFGPGTRLTVT.

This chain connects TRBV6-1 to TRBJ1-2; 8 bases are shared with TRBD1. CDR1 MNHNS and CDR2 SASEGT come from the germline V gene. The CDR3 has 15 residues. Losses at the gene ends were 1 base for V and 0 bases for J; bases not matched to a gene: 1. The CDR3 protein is CASSEGGQANYGYTF. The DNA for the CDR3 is TGTGCCAGCAGTGAAGGGGGACAGGCTAACTATGGCTACACCTTC.